This entry describes one TCR beta chain. The source of the sample is a study of blood T cell repertoires in COVID-19. At the level of the study: Samples taken during acute and convalescent COVID-19 were collected in the United States, Italy and Spain. Nucleic acid was either cDNA or gDNA, and it came from T cells, B-cell-depleted T cells, or PBMCs.

In the original processing: Quantification of nucleated cells was approximated via reference gene primer amplification. The method was immunoSEQ multiplex PCR; TCRdb's version includes in-frame clones alone and lacks a portion of them. V, J and clone size reflect that table, while D and trimming were determined from the DNA. The data show about 180,000 clones, about four fifths seen once. The CDR3 spans 16 residues. Germline V gene lookup returns CDR1 SGHTA and CDR2 FQGNSA. V trimming: 3 bases; J trimming: 1 base; junction bases outside the gene matches: 3. The specimen sequenced was peripheral blood. The origin of this receptor is a man in his 70s with active or convalescent COVID-19. The J gene is TRBJ2-3, the V gene TRBV7-2; 11 bases match TRBD2. The CDR3 loop reads CASSFSGGGGTDTQYF. CDR3 nucleotide sequence: TGTGCCAGCAGCTTTAGCGGGGGGGGAGGCACAGATACGCAGTATTTT. The whole variable domain, remainder taken from reference TRBV7-2 and TRBJ2-3, is GAGVSQSPSNKVTEKGKDVELRCDPISGHTALYWYRQSLGQGLEFLIYFQGNSAPDKSGLPSDRFSAERTGGSVSTLTIQRTQQEDSAVYLCASSFSGGGGTDTQYFGPGTRLTVL.